Below, 12 T cell receptor beta chains from the same sample are listed, as sequenced in a study of blood T cell repertoires in COVID-19. Method: immunoSEQ multiplex PCR; TCRdb's copy keeps in-frame clones and lacks some. In the table there are 60,000 to 75,000 clones, about 66% of which are singletons. Sequenced material: PBMCs or T cells enriched from blood (not recorded which). Receptor source: a woman in her sixties or seventies who had been exposed to COVID-19.

This rearrangement joins TRBV25-1 to TRBJ2-1, with TRBD2 matching over 14 bases. CDR3 size: 14 residues. Germline V CDR1 and CDR2: MGHDK, SYGVNS. The J segment lost 8 bases and the V segment lost 8 bases, leaving 5 bases of the junction unmatched. The DNA of the CDR3 is TGTGCCAGCGCCGGGACTAGCGGGAGTTATGAGCAGTTCTTC. It is translated as CASAGTSGSYEQFF.

The gene calls are TRBV18 and TRBJ1-2, with 9 bases fitting TRBD1. Germline-derived CDR1 and CDR2 are KGHSH and LQKENI. The CDR3 covers 15 residues. Trimming took 5 bases from V and 0 from J; bases not matched to a gene: 4. CDR3 nucleotide sequence: TGTGCCAGCTCAGCCCGGGACAGGGCTAACTATGGCTACACCTTC. This gives the protein CASSARDRANYGYTF.

This chain uses TRBV1 with TRBJ2-2; TRBD2 is the table's D call and was not checked against the DNA. TRBV1 is recorded as a pseudogene. The CDR3 extends over 20 amino acids. The DNA of the CDR3 is TGCACCAGCAGCCAGCCTATTGGGACTAGCGCGAGCCTGAACACCGGGGAGCTGTTTTTT. Amino acid sequence: CTSSQPIGTSASLNTGELFF.

The chain recombines TRBV24-1 with TRBJ2-2, with TRBD2 as a possible D gene (5 bases). The germline V gene encodes CDR1 KGHDR and CDR2 SFDVKD. This CDR3 spans 18 amino acids. V was clipped by 0 bases and J by 2 bases, with 15 bases between them. CDR3 DNA sequence: TGTGCCACCAGTGATTTGGGAGTCGCGAGGGCAAACACCGGGGAGCTGTTTTTT. As protein: CATSDLGVARANTGELFF.

In its sample, this clone was seen once. The rearrangement links TRBV3-1 (or the pseudogene TRBV3-2) to TRBJ1-1; D is ambiguous. The germline V and J ends were trimmed by 0 bases and 2 bases, with 13 bases remaining between them. The CDR3 consists of 16 residues. Germline V gene data show CDR1 as LGHDT and CDR2 as YNNKEL (reference sequence). The DNA for the CDR3 is TGTGCCAGCAGCCAAGAGGTCGGAGGCCAAAACACTGAAGCTTTCTTT. Amino acid sequence: CASSQEVGGQNTEAFF.

This clone has just one count. The V call is TRBV6-5, the J call TRBJ1-1; no clear D. V was pared by 0 bases and J by 0 bases, with 8 bases between. CDR3 size: 15 residues. CDR1 and CDR2 from the germline V gene are MNHEY and SVGAGI. The CDR3 nucleotides are TGTGCCAGCAGTTACTCGAGGATTATGAACACTGAAGCTTTCTTT. This encodes CASSYSRIMNTEAFF.

This clone was counted a few times. This sequence joins TRBV6-5 and TRBJ2-2; D is perhaps TRBD1 (6 bases). CDR1 and CDR2 (germline): MNHEY, SVGAGI. V lost 5 bases and J lost 4, with 11 bases in between. The CDR3 extends over 14 amino acids. DNA of the CDR3: TGTGCCAGCAGTCATACAGGGCCCACCGGGGAGCTGTTTTTT. Its translation: CASSHTGPTGELFF.

This clone was counted a few times. The chain is built from TRBV30 and TRBJ1-4; 7 positions agree with TRBD1. Trimming took 1 base from V and 5 from J; bases not matched to a gene: 16. CDR1 and CDR2 (germline): GTSNPN, SVGIG (reference sequence). This CDR3 region has 18 residues. In DNA, the CDR3 is TGTGCCTGGAGTGGGCTGGACAGGATCGAATGGGGGAATGAAAAACTGTTTTTT. Translation gives CAWSGLDRIEWGNEKLFF.

This chain links TRBV19 with TRBJ2-1; TRBD1 aligns across 7 bases. V shed 6 bases and J 6 bases; nucleotides not matched to a gene: 8. Germline V gives CDR1 LNHDA, CDR2 SQIVND (reference sequence). The CDR3 consists of 14 residues. CDR3: CASSPTGLANEQFF. The CDR3 nucleotides read TGTGCCAGTAGCCCGACAGGGTTGGCCAATGAGCAGTTCTTC.

V is TRBV7-2 and J is TRBJ2-1; 12 bases are shared with TRBD2. V was pared by 3 bases and J by 6 bases, with 6 bases of the junction left unmatched. This CDR3 spans 16 amino acids. In germline, CDR1 is SGHTA, CDR2 FQGNSA. As DNA, the CDR3 is TGTGCCAGCAGCTTCCGGACTAGCGGGATCGTCAATGAGCAGTTCTTC. It yields the protein CASSFRTSGIVNEQFF.

This chain uses TRBV5-1 with TRBJ2-3, with 7 bases fitting TRBD2. After removal of 5 bases from V and 1 base from J, the junction contained 13 bases not matched to a gene. The CDR3 spans 17 residues. Germline V gene data show CDR1 as SGHRS and CDR2 as YFSETQ. CDR3 nucleotides: TGCGCCAGCAGTGCGATAAGCGGGAAGTCGGGCACAGATACGCAGTATTTT. Translating it yields CASSAISGKSGTDTQYF.

This clone was observed a single time. The genes are TRBV29-1 and TRBJ1-2; 7 bases align to TRBD1. Trimming removed 2 bases from V and 8 bases from J; junction bases left unmatched: 5. Per germline, CDR1 SQVTM and CDR2 ANQGSEA. The CDR3 length is 12 residues. The CDR3 bases are TGCAGCGTTGAAAGAAACAGGGGAGGCTACACCTTC. It translates to CSVERNRGGYTF.